This T cell receptor (beta chain) was documented in a study of blood T cells in healthy people across ages. This clonotype came up a few times. A second PCR of about 7 to 11 cycles used a sample-barcoded 5' primer and a J-beta primer mix. Via MiXCR, TCRdb re-called the 5' RACE reads, giving one row per CDR3 protein. The sample lists about 1.8 million distinct CDR3 sequences; roughly 52% were seen once. Those donating, healthy Caucasian individuals from Russia, were aged about 6 to 100. Per sample, extraction of total RNA gave at least 5.5 micrograms in every case. V lost 3 bases to trimming and J lost 2 bases; unmatched junction nucleotides: 8. Looked up from germline, CDR1 is SQVTM and CDR2 is ANQGSEA. The CDR3 has 16 amino acids.

The J gene is TRBJ2-5, the V gene TRBV29-1; 11 bases map to TRBD1. The sample comprised blood. This clonotype originated in a middle-aged woman in good health. CDR3 DNA: TGCAGCGTTGAGAGATCCGGGACAGGGGGACAAGAGACCCAGTACTTC. Translation: CSVERSGTGGQETQYF.